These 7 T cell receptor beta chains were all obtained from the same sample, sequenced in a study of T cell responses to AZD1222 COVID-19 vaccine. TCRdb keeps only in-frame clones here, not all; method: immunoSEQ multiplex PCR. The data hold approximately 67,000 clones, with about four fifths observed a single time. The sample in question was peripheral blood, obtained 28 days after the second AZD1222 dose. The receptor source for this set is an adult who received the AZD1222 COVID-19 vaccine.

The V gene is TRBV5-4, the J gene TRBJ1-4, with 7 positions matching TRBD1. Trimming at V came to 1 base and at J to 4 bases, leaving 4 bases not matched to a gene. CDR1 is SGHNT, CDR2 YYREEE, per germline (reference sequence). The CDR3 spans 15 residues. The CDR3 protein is CASSLRTGNNEKLFF. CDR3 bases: TGTGCCAGCAGCTTGAGGACAGGAAATAATGAAAAACTGTTTTTT.

In DNA form, the CDR3 reads TGTGCCAGCAGTAACGGGGGCAGGGAAACCGGGGAGCTGTTTTTT. Translation gives CASSNGGRETGELFF. The chain employs TRBV28 and TRBJ2-2, with D tentatively TRBD1 or TRBD2 (6 bases each). This CDR3 has 15 amino acids. The V gene's germline CDR1 is MDHEN and CDR2 SYDVKM. Between the trimmed V and J ends, which lost 5 bases and 5 bases, there was a span of 15 bases.

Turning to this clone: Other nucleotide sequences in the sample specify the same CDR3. The DNA of the CDR3 is TGTGCCAGCAGCCCCACTGAGACCCAGTACTTC. As protein: CASSPTETQYF. The rearrangement joins TRBV7-8 to TRBJ2-5, with D unclear. The CDR3 extends over 11 amino acids. Germline CDR1 and CDR2: SGHVS and FQNEAQ. Trimming shortened V by 5 bases and J by 5 bases, and 6 bases separated the two germline ends. The whole variable domain, remainder taken from reference TRBV7-8 and TRBJ2-5, is GAGVSQSPRYKVAKRGQDVALRCDPISGHVSLFWYQQALGQGPEFLTYFQNEAQLDKSGLPSDRFFAERPEGSVSTLKIQRTQQEDSAVYLCASSPTETQYFGPGTRLLVL.

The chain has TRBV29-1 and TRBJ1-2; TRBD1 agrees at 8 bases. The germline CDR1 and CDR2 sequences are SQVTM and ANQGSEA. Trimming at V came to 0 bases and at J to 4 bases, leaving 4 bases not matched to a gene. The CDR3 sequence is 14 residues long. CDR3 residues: CSVEDRGRAYGYTF. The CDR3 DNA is TGCAGCGTTGAAGACAGGGGGCGCGCCTATGGCTACACCTTC.

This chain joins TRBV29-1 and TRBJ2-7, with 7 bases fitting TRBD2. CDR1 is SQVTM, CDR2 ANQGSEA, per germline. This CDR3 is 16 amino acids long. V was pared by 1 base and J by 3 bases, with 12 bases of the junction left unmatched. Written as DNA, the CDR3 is TGCAGCGTTGAAGGAGGTCAGCTAGCGGCTAACTACGAGCAGTACTTC. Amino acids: CSVEGGQLAANYEQYF.

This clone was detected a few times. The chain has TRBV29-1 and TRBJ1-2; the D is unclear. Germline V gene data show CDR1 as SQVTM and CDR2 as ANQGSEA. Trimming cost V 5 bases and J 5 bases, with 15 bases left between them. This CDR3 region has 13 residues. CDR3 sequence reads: CSVPTPLGYGYTF. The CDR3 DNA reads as TGCAGCGTTCCCACCCCCCTGGGGTATGGCTACACCTTC.

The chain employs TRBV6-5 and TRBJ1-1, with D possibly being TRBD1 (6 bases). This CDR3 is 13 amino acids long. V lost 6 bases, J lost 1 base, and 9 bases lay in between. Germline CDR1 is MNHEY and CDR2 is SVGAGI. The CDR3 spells CASSQQGNTEAFF. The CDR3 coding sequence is TGTGCCAGCAGCCAACAGGGGAACACTGAAGCTTTCTTT.